The rows below give T cell receptor beta chains drawn from one sample of a study of CD8 T cells in Susac syndrome. One entry per CDR3 protein results from TCRdb running MiXCR on the immunoSEQ multiplex PCR reads. The repertoire holds more than 100,000 distinct CDR3 sequences, with over 75% as singletons. What was sequenced was CD8+ T cells from PBMCs. Receptor source: a human donor with multiple sclerosis. Both conserved end residues are part of each CDR3. Some rows have no size entry. The others give once, few or many, or a class for an expanded clone.

CDR3aa,abundance,v_gene
CASSLSSSYEQYF,few,TRBV28
CASSIEAAGTTEAFF,once,TRBV19
CASSLTLVGEQFF,once,TRBV7-9
CASSQVSGGLNNEQFF,once,TRBV4-1
CASSLLSRTGGSEQFF,-,TRBV27
CASTIGGTEAFF,-,TRBV19
CASSFGPQNTQYF,-,TRBV27
CAISARRGTDTQYF,-,TRBV10-3
CATSREQNSYNEQFF,-,TRBV15
CASSFSGGAVDEQFF,-,TRBV7-2
CSARPDSGNTIYF,-,TRBV20-1
CATSPRLGVPTEAFF,-,TRBV15
CASSLGLAGAETQYF,-,TRBV5-1
CASSLLTAEAFF,once,TRBV5-6
CASSLWQGRMDGYTF,once,TRBV6-5
CATSRSTRANTEAFF,-,TRBV15
CASSSPDRPDRQETQYF,-,TRBV7-3
CATSDSDKNGYTF,-,TRBV24-1
CASSLYGLRDTEAFF,-,TRBV28
CASSRGTSGGWVGELFF,-,TRBV6-1
CASSVVGQDNTGELFF,-,TRBV9
CASSLNSLSEQFF,-,TRBV5-8
CASSVAGANTEAFF,-,TRBV9
CAWSVTARNTIYF,-,TRBV30
CASSQVYSGASGRFTDTQYF,-,TRBV4-3
CASSPDRVAGNTIYF,-,TRBV4-2
CASSWNRGAGEKLFF,-,TRBV5-1
CASRGAYGYTF,few,TRBV6-1
CASVSGADYGYTF,-,TRBV2
CASSYGPKGSTEAFF,-,TRBV27
CASSIVPGGNQPQHF,-,TRBV19
CATSPGIGGPANEQFF,-,TRBV15
CASSLTNYADTEAFF,few,TRBV28
CASSLALPGEGYQPQHF,few,TRBV7-9
CASSPGGSGGYTF,-,TRBV13
CASSLNRDVNEQFF,-,TRBV13
CASSWDRSEQFF,-,TRBV11-2
CASSQGGQPEKLFF,-,TRBV3-1
CASSVVQRDTDTQYF,-,TRBV9
CASSGTGDLAGPYNEQFF,-,TRBV2
CASSPRSWTGHNQPQHF,-,TRBV4-3
CASSNTANTGELFF,-,TRBV7-2
CSVDAALSLYNEQFF,-,TRBV29-1
CASSQDRAGGLFRETQYF,-,TRBV4-1
CATSDPQVPTEAFF,-,TRBV24-1
CASSYSRSQGFGNQPQHF,-,TRBV7-9
CASSGRNRGHEQYF,-,TRBV28
CASRGTDRGYTF,once,TRBV27
CASSRAILNTEAFF,-,TRBV27
CASSVPGQGFSKRDYGYTF,-,TRBV7-9
CASSYSTSGRGGTDTQYF,-,TRBV6-5
CASSVDGGNTEAFF,-,TRBV9
CASSLGQGLLHF,-,TRBV2